The 14 T cell receptor beta chains given below trace back to one sample, sequenced in a study of cytotoxic CD8 clonotypes in ibrutinib-treated CLL. Clones were read by immunoSEQ multiplex PCR, and TCRdb kept only the in-frame ones, dropping some. This sample carries some 200,000 clones, 60% to 80% of them seen once, and the ten largest clones take roughly 6.4%. This sample comprised PBMCs, obtained after 12 months of ibrutinib treatment. The receptors stem from a human donor with chronic lymphocytic leukemia.

The chain is built from TRBV19 and TRBJ2-7, with unresolved D. The V gene lost 3 bases and the J gene lost 3 bases, with 12 bases spanning the gap. The germline CDR1 and CDR2 sequences are LNHDA and SQIVND (reference sequence). The CDR3 has 14 amino acids. CDR3: CASSIQPAGYEQYF. The CDR3 nucleotides are TGTGCCAGTAGTATCCAACCAGCAGGCTACGAGCAGTACTTC.

This clone was seen a few times. Written as DNA, the CDR3 is TGTGCCAGCAGCTTCGGTCAGGGGATCTATGGCTACACCTTC. This gives the protein CASSFGQGIYGYTF. The genes are TRBV5-4 and TRBJ1-2, with D maybe TRBD1 (6 bases). From germline, CDR1 is SGHNT and CDR2 YYREEE (reference sequence). The V and J ends lost 2 bases and 4 bases respectively, with 12 bases between them. This CDR3 region has 14 residues.

The V call is TRBV6-5, the J call TRBJ2-7; no firm D call. Germline values: CDR1 MNHEY, CDR2 SVGAGI. V was clipped by 6 bases and J by 3 bases, with 9 bases between them. CDR3 length equals 12 residues. CDR3 sequence (DNA): TGTGCCAGCAGCATAGACGGCTACGAGCAGTACTTC. It yields the protein CASSIDGYEQYF.

This chain connects TRBV30 to TRBJ1-5; perhaps TRBD1 as D (5 bases). The CDR3 is made up of 13 amino acids. V lost 0 bases, J lost 4 bases, and 7 bases lay in between. CDR1 GTSNPN and CDR2 SVGIG come from the germline V gene (reference sequence). CDR3 in DNA: TGTGCCTGGAGTGTACGGGGGAATCAGCCCCAGCATTTT. It codes for CAWSVRGNQPQHF.

This chain uses TRBV7-2 with TRBJ2-7; D is unclear. V was trimmed by 5 bases and J by 3 bases, leaving 17 bases between them. Germline CDR1 reads SGHTA; CDR2 reads FQGNSA. CDR3 length equals 15 residues. CDR3 residues: CASSPYSAELYEQYF. The CDR3 coding sequence is TGTGCCAGCAGCCCCTACTCGGCAGAACTCTACGAGCAGTACTTC.

J is TRBJ1-4 and V is TRBV29-1, with D possibly TRBD1 on 5 matching bases. Germline-derived CDR1 and CDR2 are SQVTM and ANQGSEA. V was clipped by 4 bases and J by 6 bases, with 9 bases between them. CDR3 length: 12 amino acids. CDR3 region: CSVGTPHEKLFF. CDR3 DNA: TGCAGCGTTGGGACACCCCATGAAAAACTGTTTTTT. Supplemented by reference TRBV29-1 and TRBJ1-4, the full variable domain reads SAVISQKPSRDICQRGTSLTIQCQVDSQVTMMFWYRQQPGQSLTLIATANQGSEATYESGFVIDKFPISRPNLTFSTLTVSNMSPEDSSIYLCSVGTPHEKLFFGSGTQLSVL.

The chain links TRBV7-2 to TRBJ2-3; D is unresolved. The germline V gene encodes CDR1 SGHTA and CDR2 FQGNSA. The ends were cut back, 5 bases at V and 4 bases at J, with 19 bases in the middle. This CDR3 has 16 amino acids. CDR3 nucleotides: TGTGCCAGCAGCGGGGTGGTACCTCTGAACGCAGATACGCAGTATTTT. It specifies CASSGVVPLNADTQYF.

The rearrangement uses TRBV6-6 and TRBJ2-2; no reliable D call. CDR3 length: 12 amino acids. V lost 2 bases, J lost 6 bases, and 4 bases lay in between. The V gene's germline CDR1 is MNHNY and CDR2 SVGAGI (reference sequence). The CDR3 sequence: CASSYPAGELFF. In DNA, the CDR3 is TGTGCCAGCAGTTACCCGGCCGGGGAGCTGTTTTTT.

V is TRBV11-2 and J is TRBJ1-1; D is possibly TRBD1 (6 bases). With 4 bases removed from V and 0 bases from J, the gap between germline ends came to 12 bases. CDR3 size: 15 residues. CDR1 is SGHAT, CDR2 FQNNGV, per germline. CDR3 amino acids: CASSSGGGVNTEAFF. CDR3 nucleotide sequence: TGTGCCAGCAGCTCGGGGGGCGGGGTGAACACTGAAGCTTTCTTT.

The rearrangement uses TRBV5-6 and TRBJ1-1; D call uncertain. Trimming removed 4 bases at V and 2 bases at J, with 15 bases between. CDR1 SGHDT and CDR2 YYEEEE come from the germline V gene. CDR3 size: 15 residues. CDR3 residues: CASSVLGSKNTEAFF. The DNA of the CDR3 is TGTGCCAGCAGCGTACTCGGGAGTAAAAACACTGAAGCTTTCTTT.

This clone was counted a few times. This chain links TRBV30 with TRBJ1-4; D unclear. The germline V and J ends were trimmed by 4 bases and 11 bases, with 11 bases remaining between them. Germline V gene lookup returns CDR1 GTSNPN and CDR2 SVGIG (reference sequence). This CDR3 is 11 amino acids long. CDR3 DNA: TGTGCCTGGACCTTCGGGCTTAAACTGTTTTTT. It specifies CAWTFGLKLFF.

V gene TRBV5-1 combines with J gene TRBJ1-4; TRBD1 might be the D (6 bases). Per germline, CDR1 SGHRS and CDR2 YFSETQ. V was trimmed by 4 bases and J by 0 bases, leaving 10 bases between them. The CDR3 consists of 15 residues. CDR3 DNA sequence: TGCGCCAGCAGCGTACAGGGTTCAACTAATGAAAAACTGTTTTTT. Its translation is CASSVQGSTNEKLFF.

J is TRBJ1-2 and V is TRBV28; 8 nucleotides agree with TRBD1. The CDR3 sequence is 13 residues long. CDR1 is MDHEN and CDR2 is SYDVKM in the germline V gene. J was trimmed by 6 bases and V by 7 bases; bases with no gene match: 7. DNA of the CDR3: TGTGCCAGCACCCCGGACAGGGTGAATGGCTACACCTTC. This translates into CASTPDRVNGYTF.

The chain carries TRBV13 and TRBJ2-3; D possibly corresponds to TRBD2 (6 bases). Trimming took off 4 bases at V and 0 bases at J, with 17 bases between the two ends. There are 17 residues in the CDR3. Germline V gene sequence: CDR1 PRHDT, CDR2 FYEKMQ (reference sequence). The CDR3 bases are TGTGCCAGCAGCTCCCGGGATAGCGGACATAGCACAGATACGCAGTATTTT. Its translation: CASSSRDSGHSTDTQYF.